The 3 T cell receptor beta chains reported below all come from one sample, sequenced in a study of blood T cells in healthy people across ages. Next came a second PCR, run for about 6 to 12 cycles, which used a sample-barcoded 5' primer along with a J-beta primer mix. TCRdb passed the 5' RACE reads through MiXCR, listing each CDR3 protein once. The data contain 1.5 million to 2 million distinct CDR3 sequences, 49% of them singletons. The sample comprised blood. These receptors originate from a woman in her thirties or forties in good health.

This clonotype showed up many times. The chain carries TRBV6-6 and TRBJ2-5; TRBD1 matches 9 bases. Germline assignment: CDR1 MNHNY and CDR2 SVGAGI (reference sequence). The CDR3 runs to 15 residues. The V gene end was trimmed by 2 bases and the J gene end by 5 bases; junction bases not matched to a gene: 6. For the CDR3, the DNA is TGTGCCAGCAGTTACCCCCCAGGACAGGGGGAGACCCAGTACTTC. Translating gives CASSYPPGQGETQYF.

This clonotype turned up a few times. V usage is TRBV5-1 and J usage is TRBJ2-7; D possibly corresponds to TRBD1 (6 bases). This CDR3 is 14 amino acids long. The germline V and J ends were trimmed by 4 bases and 1 base, with 12 bases remaining between them. CDR1 and CDR2 from the germline V gene are SGHRS and YFSETQ. The CDR3 coding sequence is TGCGCCAGCAGCCATCCAGGGGTGTCCTACGAGCAGTACTTC. Amino acid sequence: CASSHPGVSYEQYF.

The rearrangement links TRBV14 to TRBJ2-7, with D perhaps TRBD1 (6 bases). Germline CDR1 is SGHDN and CDR2 is FVKESK. The CDR3 is made up of 14 amino acids. Between the trimmed V and J ends, which lost 7 bases and 7 bases, there was a span of 20 bases. CDR3 sequence: CASNRQAASGEQYF. CDR3 coding DNA: TGTGCCAGCAACAGACAGGCGGCCTCTGGTGAGCAGTACTTC.